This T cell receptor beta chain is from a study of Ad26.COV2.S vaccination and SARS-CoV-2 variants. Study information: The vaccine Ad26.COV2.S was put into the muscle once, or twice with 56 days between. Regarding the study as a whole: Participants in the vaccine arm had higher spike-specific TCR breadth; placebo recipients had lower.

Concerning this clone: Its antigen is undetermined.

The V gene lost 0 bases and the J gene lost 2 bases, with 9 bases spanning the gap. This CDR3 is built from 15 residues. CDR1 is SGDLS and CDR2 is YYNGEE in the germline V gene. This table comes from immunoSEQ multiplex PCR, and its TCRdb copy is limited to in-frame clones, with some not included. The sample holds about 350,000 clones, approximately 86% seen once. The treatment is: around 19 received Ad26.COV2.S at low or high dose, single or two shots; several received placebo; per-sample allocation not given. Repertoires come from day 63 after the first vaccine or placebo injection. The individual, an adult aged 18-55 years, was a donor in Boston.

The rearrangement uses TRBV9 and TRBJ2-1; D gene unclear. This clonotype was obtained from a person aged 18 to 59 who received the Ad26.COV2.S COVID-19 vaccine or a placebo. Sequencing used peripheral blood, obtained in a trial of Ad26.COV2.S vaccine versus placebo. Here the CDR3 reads CASSVGSGTYNEQFF. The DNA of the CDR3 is TGTGCCAGCAGCGTAGGATCTGGGACCTACAATGAGCAGTTCTTC.